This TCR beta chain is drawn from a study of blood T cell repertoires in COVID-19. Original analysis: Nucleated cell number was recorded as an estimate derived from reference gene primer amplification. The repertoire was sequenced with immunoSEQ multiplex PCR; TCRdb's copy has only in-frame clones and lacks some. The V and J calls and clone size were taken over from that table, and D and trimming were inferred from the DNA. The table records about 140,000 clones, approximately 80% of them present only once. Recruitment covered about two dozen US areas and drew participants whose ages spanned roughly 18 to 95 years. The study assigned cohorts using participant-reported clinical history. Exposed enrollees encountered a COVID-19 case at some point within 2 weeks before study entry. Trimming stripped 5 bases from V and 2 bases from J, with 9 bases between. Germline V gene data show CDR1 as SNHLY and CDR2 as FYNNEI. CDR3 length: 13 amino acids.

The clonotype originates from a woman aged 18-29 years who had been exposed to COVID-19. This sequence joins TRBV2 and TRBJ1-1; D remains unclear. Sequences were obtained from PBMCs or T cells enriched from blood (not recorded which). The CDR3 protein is CASSLQINTEAFF. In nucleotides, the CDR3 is TGTGCCAGCAGTCTACAGATAAACACTGAAGCTTTCTTT.